The clone carrying this T cell receptor beta chain was counted at least ten times. What it binds is unknown. TCRdb re-derived calls from the reads in MiXCR, one entry per CDR3 protein. The profile covers 100,000 or so distinct CDR3 sequences, with approximately 32% appearing a single time and more than 70% taken by the ten largest. This sample is drawn from a study of T cell repertoires in cytomegalovirus infection. V dropped 5 bases and J dropped 0 bases, with 8 bases sitting between them. This CDR3 has 14 residues. The germline CDR1 and CDR2 sequences are MDHEN and SYDVKM. This specimen was CD8+ T cells from cultured PBMCs, taken from culture after CMV antigen stimulation. The rearrangement links TRBV28 to TRBJ1-3; D ambiguous. The sequence was obtained from a human donor in good health (CMV status not recorded). Some clones in this sample may be carry-over from other donors' samples. This chain's CDR3 is CASSPYSSGNTIYF. The CDR3 region has the DNA TGTGCCAGCAGTCCCTACAGCTCTGGAAACACCATATATTTT.